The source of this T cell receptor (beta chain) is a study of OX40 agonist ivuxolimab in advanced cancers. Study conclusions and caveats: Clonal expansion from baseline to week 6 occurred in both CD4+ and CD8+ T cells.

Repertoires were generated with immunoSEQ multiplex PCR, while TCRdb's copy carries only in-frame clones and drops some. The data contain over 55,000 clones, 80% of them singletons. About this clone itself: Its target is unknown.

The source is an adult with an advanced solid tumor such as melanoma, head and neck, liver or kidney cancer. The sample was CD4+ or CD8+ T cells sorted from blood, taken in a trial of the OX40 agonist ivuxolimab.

The CDR3 DNA reads as TGTGCTTGGGGTTCCGAGCAGTTCTTC. As protein: CAWGSEQFF. The J gene is TRBJ2-1, the V gene TRBV7-9; unclear D gene. The CDR3 is 9 residues long. Germline CDR1 SEHNR, CDR2 FQNEAQ (reference sequence).